The rows below give T cell receptor beta chains drawn from one sample of a study of blood T cell repertoires in COVID-19. Profiled with immunoSEQ multiplex PCR; TCRdb holds only in-frame clones, not every one. The sample includes 65,000 to 80,000 clones, approximately 80% of them seen just once. Sequenced material: peripheral blood. These receptor sequences come from a human donor in a cohort sampled during active COVID-19. Both conserved end residues are part of each CDR3. The D gene is left open where the match is weak. Size is stated for part of the rows, as once, few or many counts, or as a class when the clone is expanded.

J gene: TRBJ2-1; V gene: TRBV7-6; D gene: TRBD2; clone size: .; CDR3 protein: CASSSPAGGRDEQFF; CDR3 DNA: TGTGCCAGCAGCTCCCCGGCGGGGGGGCGGGATGAGCAGTTCTTC
J gene: TRBJ1-2; V gene: TRBV7-9; D gene: TRBD1; clone size: .; CDR3 protein: CASSLVWAGGGYTF; CDR3 DNA: TGTGCCAGCAGCTTAGTTTGGGCAGGGGGCGGCTACACCTTC
J gene: TRBJ1-5; V gene: TRBV6-5; D gene: TRBD1; clone size: .; CDR3 protein: CASSLDRDSNQPQHF; CDR3 DNA: TGTGCCAGCAGCTTAGACAGGGATAGCAATCAGCCCCAGCATTTT
J gene: TRBJ2-7; V gene: TRBV6-2/TRBV6-3; D gene: TRBD1; clone size: .; CDR3 protein: CASSYSGQVAYEQYF; CDR3 DNA: TGTGCCAGCAGTTATTCGGGACAGGTCGCCTACGAGCAGTACTTC
J gene: TRBJ2-7; V gene: TRBV5-1; D gene: TRBD1; clone size: .; CDR3 protein: CASSLAGQGFDEQYF; CDR3 DNA: TGCGCCAGCAGTTTGGCGGGACAGGGGTTCGACGAGCAGTACTTC
J gene: TRBJ2-2; V gene: TRBV2; D gene: .; clone size: .; CDR3 protein: CASSEVGAANTGELFF; CDR3 DNA: TGTGCCAGCAGTGAAGTGGGGGCCGCGAACACCGGGGAGCTGTTTTTT
J gene: TRBJ2-6; V gene: TRBV25-1; D gene: .; clone size: .; CDR3 protein: CASSGLDTSGANVLTF; CDR3 DNA: TGTGCCAGCAGTGGACTCGATACCTCTGGGGCCAACGTCCTGACTTTC
J gene: TRBJ2-5; V gene: TRBV2; D gene: .; clone size: .; CDR3 protein: CASSEGPNGGETQYF; CDR3 DNA: TGTGCCAGCAGTGAAGGCCCTAACGGCGGAGAGACCCAGTACTTC
J gene: TRBJ2-2; V gene: TRBV4-2; D gene: TRBD2; clone size: .; CDR3 protein: CASSQGGLAGTTGELFF; CDR3 DNA: TGTGCCAGCAGCCAAGGGGGACTAGCGGGGACCACCGGGGAGCTGTTTTTT
J gene: TRBJ1-2; V gene: TRBV5-1; D gene: TRBD1; clone size: few; CDR3 protein: CASSLAGQGEGYTF; CDR3 DNA: TGCGCCAGCAGCTTGGCTGGACAGGGCGAAGGCTACACCTTC
J gene: TRBJ2-7; V gene: TRBV3-1/TRBV3-2; D gene: .; clone size: .; CDR3 protein: CASSQDVVGAYEQYF; CDR3 DNA: TGTGCCAGCAGCCAAGATGTGGTAGGGGCCTACGAGCAGTACTTC
J gene: TRBJ2-2; V gene: TRBV11-1; D gene: TRBD1; clone size: .; CDR3 protein: CASSRQGVTGELFF; CDR3 DNA: TGTGCCAGCAGTCGACAGGGCGTCACCGGGGAGCTGTTTTTT